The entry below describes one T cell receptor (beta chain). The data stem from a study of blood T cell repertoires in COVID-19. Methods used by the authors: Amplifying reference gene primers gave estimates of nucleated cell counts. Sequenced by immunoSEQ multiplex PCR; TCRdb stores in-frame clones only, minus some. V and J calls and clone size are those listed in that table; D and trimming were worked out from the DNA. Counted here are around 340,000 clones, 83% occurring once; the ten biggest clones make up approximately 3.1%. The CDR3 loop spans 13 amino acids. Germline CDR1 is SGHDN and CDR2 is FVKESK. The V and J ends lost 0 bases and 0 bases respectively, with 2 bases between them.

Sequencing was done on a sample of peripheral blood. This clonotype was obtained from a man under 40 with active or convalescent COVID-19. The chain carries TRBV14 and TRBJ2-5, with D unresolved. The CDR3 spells CASSQDYQETQYF. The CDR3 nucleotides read TGTGCCAGCAGCCAAGACTACCAAGAGACCCAGTACTTC. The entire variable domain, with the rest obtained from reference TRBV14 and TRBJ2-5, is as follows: EAGVTQFPSHSVIEKGQTVTLRCDPISGHDNLYWYRRVMGKEIKFLLHFVKESKQDESGMPNNRFLAERTGGTYSTLKVQPAELEDSGVYFCASSQDYQETQYFGPGTRLLVL.